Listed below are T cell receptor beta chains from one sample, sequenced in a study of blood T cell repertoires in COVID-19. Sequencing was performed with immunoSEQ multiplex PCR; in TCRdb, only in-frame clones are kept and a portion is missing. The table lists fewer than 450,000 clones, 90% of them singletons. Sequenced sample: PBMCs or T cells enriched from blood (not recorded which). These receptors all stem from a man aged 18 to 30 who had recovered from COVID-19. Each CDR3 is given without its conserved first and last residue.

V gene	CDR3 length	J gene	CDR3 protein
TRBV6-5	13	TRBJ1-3	ASSPPILSGNTIY
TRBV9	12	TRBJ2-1	ASSRRREGYEQF
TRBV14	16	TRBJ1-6	ASSQERSEALRVSPLH
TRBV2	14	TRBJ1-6	ASSERGLETYSPLH
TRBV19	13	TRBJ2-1	ASRNLAGAGNEQF
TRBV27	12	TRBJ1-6	ASSIRVVGSPLH
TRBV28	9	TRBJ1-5	ASNNAQPQH
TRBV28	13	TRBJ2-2	ASRGRVLNTGELF
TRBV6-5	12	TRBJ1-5	ASSSGDSNQPQH
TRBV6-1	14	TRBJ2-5	ASSEKPGQTQETQY
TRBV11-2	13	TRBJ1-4	ASSLGTGAALKLF
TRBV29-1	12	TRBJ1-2	SVPTGNVPYGYT
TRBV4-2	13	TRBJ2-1	ASSQEAVWYNEQF
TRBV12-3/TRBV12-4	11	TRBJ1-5	ASSQDRDQPQH
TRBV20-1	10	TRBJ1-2	SASTAGSGYT
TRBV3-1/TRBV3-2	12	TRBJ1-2	ASSRRTANYGYT
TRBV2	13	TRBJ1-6	ASSSKGQGYSPLH
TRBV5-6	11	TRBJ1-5	ASSLQGAQPQH
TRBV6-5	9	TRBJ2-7	ASSNLREQY
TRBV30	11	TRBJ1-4	AWTRQGGEKLF
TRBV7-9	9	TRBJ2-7	ASSSRYEQY
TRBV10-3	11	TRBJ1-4	AIRQATNEKLF
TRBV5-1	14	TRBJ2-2	ASSPGQGAPTGELF
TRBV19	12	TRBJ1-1	ASSIIVSNTEAF
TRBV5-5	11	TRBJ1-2	ASSFRGGDGYT
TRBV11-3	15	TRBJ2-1	ASSSPSGGATYNEQF
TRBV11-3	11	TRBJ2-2	ASSLKPVGELF
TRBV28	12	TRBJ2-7	ASTIGTPPGEQY
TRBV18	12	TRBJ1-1	ASSRGTPTVGAF
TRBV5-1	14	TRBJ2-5	ASTPGTGGNTKTQY
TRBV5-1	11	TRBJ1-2	ASSLETGFGYT
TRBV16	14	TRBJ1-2	ASSQSRQGLVYGYT
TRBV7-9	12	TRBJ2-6	AGRTGSGANVLT